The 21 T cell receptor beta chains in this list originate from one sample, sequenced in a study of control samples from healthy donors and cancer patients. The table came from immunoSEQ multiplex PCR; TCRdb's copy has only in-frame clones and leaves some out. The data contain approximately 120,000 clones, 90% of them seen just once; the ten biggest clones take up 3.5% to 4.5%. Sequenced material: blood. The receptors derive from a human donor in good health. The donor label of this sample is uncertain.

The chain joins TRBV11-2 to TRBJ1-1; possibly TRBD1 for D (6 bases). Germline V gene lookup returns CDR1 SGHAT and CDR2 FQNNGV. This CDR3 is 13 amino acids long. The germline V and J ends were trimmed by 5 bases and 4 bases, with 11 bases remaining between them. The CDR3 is CASSRTGSTEAFF. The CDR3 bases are TGTGCCAGCAGCCGAACAGGGAGCACTGAAGCTTTCTTT.

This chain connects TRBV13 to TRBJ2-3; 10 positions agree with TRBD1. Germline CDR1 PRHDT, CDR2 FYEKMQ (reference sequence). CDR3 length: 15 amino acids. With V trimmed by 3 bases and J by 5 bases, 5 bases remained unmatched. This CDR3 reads CASSFPGQGGDTQYF. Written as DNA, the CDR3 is TGTGCCAGCAGCTTTCCTGGACAGGGGGGAGATACGCAGTATTTT. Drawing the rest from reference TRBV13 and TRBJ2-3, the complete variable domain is AAGVIQSPRHLIKEKRETATLKCYPIPRHDTVYWYQQGPGQDPQFLISFYEKMQSDKGSIPDRFSAQQFSDYHSELNMSSLELGDSALYFCASSFPGQGGDTQYFGPGTRLTVL.

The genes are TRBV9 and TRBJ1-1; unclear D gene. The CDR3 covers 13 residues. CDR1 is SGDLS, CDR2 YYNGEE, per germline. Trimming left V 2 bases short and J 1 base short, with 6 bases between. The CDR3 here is CASSVIRNTEAFF. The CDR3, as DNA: TGTGCCAGCAGCGTTATAAGGAACACTGAAGCTTTCTTT.

CDR3 protein: CASSYRVNQPQHF. The CDR3 bases are TGTGCCAGTAGTTACAGGGTTAATCAGCCCCAGCATTTT. The rearrangement links TRBV19 to TRBJ1-5, with TRBD1 as a possible D gene (6 bases). V shed 5 bases and J shed 4 bases, with 9 bases lying between them. Germline loops: CDR1 LNHDA, CDR2 SQIVND (reference sequence). The CDR3 has 13 residues. The whole variable domain, filled in from reference TRBV19 and TRBJ1-5, reads DGGITQSPKYLFRKEGQNVTLSCEQNLNHDAMYWYRQDPGQGLRLIYYSQIVNDFQKGDIAEGYSVSREKKESFPLTVTSAQKNPTAFYLCASSYRVNQPQHFGDGTRLSIL.

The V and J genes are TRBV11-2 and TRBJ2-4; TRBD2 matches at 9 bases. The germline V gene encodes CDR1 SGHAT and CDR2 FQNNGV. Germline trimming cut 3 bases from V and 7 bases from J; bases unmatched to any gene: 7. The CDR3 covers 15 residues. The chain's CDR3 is CASSFPGTSGNIQYF. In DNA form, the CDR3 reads TGTGCCAGCAGCTTCCCCGGCACTAGCGGGAACATTCAGTACTTC. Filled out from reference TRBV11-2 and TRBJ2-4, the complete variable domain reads EAGVAQSPRYKIIEKRQSVAFWCNPISGHATLYWYQQILGQGPKLLIQFQNNGVVDDSQLPKDRFSAERLKGVDSTLKIQPAKLEDSAVYLCASSFPGTSGNIQYFGAGTRLSVL.

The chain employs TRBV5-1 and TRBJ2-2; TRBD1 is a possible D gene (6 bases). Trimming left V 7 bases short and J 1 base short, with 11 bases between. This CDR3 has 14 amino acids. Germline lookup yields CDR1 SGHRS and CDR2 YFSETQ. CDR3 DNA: TGCGCCAGCGGCGCAGGGGAGAACACCGGGGAGCTGTTTTTT. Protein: CASGAGENTGELFF.

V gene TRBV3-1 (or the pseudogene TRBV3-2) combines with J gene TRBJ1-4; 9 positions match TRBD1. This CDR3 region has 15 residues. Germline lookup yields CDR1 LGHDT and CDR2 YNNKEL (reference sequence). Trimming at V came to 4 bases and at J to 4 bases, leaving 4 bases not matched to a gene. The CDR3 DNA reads TGTGCCAGCAGCCCCCGGGACAGGGTTAATGAAAAACTGTTTTTT. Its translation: CASSPRDRVNEKLFF.

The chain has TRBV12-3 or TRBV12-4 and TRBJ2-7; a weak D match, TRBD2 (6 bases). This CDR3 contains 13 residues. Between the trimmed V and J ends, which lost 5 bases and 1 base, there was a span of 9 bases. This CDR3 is CASSRSGSYEQYF. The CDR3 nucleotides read TGTGCCAGCAGTCGAAGCGGGTCCTACGAGCAGTACTTC.

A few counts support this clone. The CDR3 reads CASSQGGRQALHF. In nucleotides, the CDR3 is TGTGCCAGCAGCCAAGGGGGAAGGCAGGCCCTCCACTTT. The chain joins TRBV3-1 (or the pseudogene TRBV3-2) to TRBJ1-6; D call uncertain. V lost 1 base, J lost 14 bases, and 12 bases lay in between. There are 13 residues in the CDR3. Germline CDR1 and CDR2: LGHDT and YNNKEL (reference sequence).

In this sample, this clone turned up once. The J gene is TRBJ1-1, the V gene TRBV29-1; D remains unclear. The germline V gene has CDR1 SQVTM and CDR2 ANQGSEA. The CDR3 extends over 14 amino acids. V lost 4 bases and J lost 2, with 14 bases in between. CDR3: CSVALGGRNTEAFF. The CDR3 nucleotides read TGCAGCGTTGCTCTCGGCGGCAGAAACACTGAAGCTTTCTTT.

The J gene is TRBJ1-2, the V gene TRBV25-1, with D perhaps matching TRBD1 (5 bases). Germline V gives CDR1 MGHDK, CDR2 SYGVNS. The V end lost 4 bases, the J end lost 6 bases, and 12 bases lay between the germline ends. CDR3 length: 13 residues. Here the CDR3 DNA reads TGTGCCAGCAGTGTTAACAGGATGGATGGCTACACCTTC. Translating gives CASSVNRMDGYTF.

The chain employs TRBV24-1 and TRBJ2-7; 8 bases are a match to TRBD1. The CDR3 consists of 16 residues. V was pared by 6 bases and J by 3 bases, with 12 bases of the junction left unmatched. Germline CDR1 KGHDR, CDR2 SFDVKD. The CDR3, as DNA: TGTGCCACCAGTCAGACAGGGGATAGGGGTATCTACGAGCAGTACTTC. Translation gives CATSQTGDRGIYEQYF.

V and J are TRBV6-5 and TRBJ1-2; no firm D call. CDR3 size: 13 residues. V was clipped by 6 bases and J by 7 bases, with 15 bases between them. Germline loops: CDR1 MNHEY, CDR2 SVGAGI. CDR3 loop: CASSLTPARGYTF. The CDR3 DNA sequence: TGTGCCAGCAGCTTGACACCGGCGCGTGGCTACACCTTC.

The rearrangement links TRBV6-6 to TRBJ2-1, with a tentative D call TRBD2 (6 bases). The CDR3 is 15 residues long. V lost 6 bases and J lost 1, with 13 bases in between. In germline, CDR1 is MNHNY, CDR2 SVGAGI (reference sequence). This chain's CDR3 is CASSRLVRSYNEQFF. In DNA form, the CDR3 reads TGTGCCAGCAGCAGACTAGTTCGTTCCTACAATGAGCAGTTCTTC.

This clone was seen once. CDR3 DNA sequence: TGTGCCAGCAGCCAATGGGGGGACGGCACTGAAGCTTTCTTT. This codes for CASSQWGDGTEAFF. The gene calls are TRBV3-1 (or the pseudogene TRBV3-2) and TRBJ1-1, with TRBD1 as a possible D gene (5 bases). The V and J ends lost 2 bases and 4 bases respectively, with 11 bases between them. The CDR3 totals 14 residues. Germline values: CDR1 LGHDT, CDR2 YNNKEL (reference sequence).

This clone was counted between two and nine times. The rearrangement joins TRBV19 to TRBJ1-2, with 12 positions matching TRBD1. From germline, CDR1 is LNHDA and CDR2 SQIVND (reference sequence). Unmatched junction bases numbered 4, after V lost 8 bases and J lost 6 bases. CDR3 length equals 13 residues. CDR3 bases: TGTGCCAGTCGGGACAGGGGGCGAGATGGCTACACCTTC. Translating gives CASRDRGRDGYTF.

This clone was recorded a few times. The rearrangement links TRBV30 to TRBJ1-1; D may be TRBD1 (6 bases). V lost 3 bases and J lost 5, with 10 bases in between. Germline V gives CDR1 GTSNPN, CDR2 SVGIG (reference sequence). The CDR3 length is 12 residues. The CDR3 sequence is CAWSPGETEAFF. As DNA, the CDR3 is TGTGCCTGGAGCCCAGGGGAGACTGAAGCTTTCTTT. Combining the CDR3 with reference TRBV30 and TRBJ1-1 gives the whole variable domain SQTIHQWPATLVQPVGSPLSLECTVEGTSNPNLYWYRQAAGRGLQLLFYSVGIGQISSEVPQNLSASRPQDRQFILSSKKLLLSDSGFYLCAWSPGETEAFFGQGTRLTVV.

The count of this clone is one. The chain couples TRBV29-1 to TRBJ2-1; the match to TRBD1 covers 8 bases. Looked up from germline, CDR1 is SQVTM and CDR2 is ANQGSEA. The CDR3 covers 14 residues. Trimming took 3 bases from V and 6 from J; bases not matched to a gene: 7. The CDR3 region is CSVEGQVLGNEQFF. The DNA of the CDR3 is TGCAGCGTTGAGGGACAGGTTTTGGGCAATGAGCAGTTCTTC.

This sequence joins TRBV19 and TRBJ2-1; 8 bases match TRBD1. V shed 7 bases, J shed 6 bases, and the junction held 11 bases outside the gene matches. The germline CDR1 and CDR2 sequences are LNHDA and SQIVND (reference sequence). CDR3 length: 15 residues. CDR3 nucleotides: TGTGCCAGTAAGACAGGGGCGAGGTCGGGCAATGAGCAGTTCTTC. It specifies CASKTGARSGNEQFF.

CDR3 nucleotides: TGTGCCAGCAGTCCAAACACCTATACAGGGTCTGGGGCCAACGTCCTGACTTTC. This gives the protein CASSPNTYTGSGANVLTF. The rearrangement uses TRBV11-2 and TRBJ2-6, with D maybe TRBD1 (6 bases). V was cut by 6 bases and J by 1 base, with 19 bases left in between. The CDR3 has 18 amino acids. The germline V gene encodes CDR1 SGHAT and CDR2 FQNNGV. The full variable domain, completed using reference TRBV11-2 and TRBJ2-6, is EAGVAQSPRYKIIEKRQSVAFWCNPISGHATLYWYQQILGQGPKLLIQFQNNGVVDDSQLPKDRFSAERLKGVDSTLKIQPAKLEDSAVYLCASSPNTYTGSGANVLTFGAGSRLTVL.

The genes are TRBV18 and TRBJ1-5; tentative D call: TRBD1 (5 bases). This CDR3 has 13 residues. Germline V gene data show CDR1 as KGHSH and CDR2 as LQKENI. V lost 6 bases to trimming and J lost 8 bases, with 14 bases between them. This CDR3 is CASSLAVGEPQHF. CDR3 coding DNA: TGTGCCAGCTCCCTTGCGGTAGGGGAGCCCCAGCATTTT.